Listed below are T cell receptor beta chains from one sample, sequenced in a study of blood T cells in healthy people across ages. TCRdb independently ran MiXCR on the 5' RACE reads; one entry per CDR3 protein. Seen here are around 1,900,000 distinct CDR3 sequences, about 39% observed once, and the top ten hold 23%. The material sequenced was blood. These receptors were obtained from a human donor in good health. Both conserved end residues are trimmed from each CDR3.

cdr3_aa v_call
ASSEGQTGNYGYT TRBV7-9
ASSYLSATGTEQETQY TRBV6-2/TRBV6-3
ASSPTEDGTQF TRBV18
SAQPWRAGRGDTQY TRBV20-1
ASSLWVQPQH TRBV28
ASRDPSVETQY TRBV5-1
SASHGSTSGANVLT TRBV20-1
AISESMLYGYT TRBV10-3
ASSFTGAYEQY TRBV11-2
ASSASGTGAQY TRBV7-7
ASSFRGDNEQF TRBV5-1
ASSLRTGIYEQY TRBV7-2
ASSQDGNSYEQY TRBV4-2
ASVARVRSYGYT TRBV6-2/TRBV6-3
NVSNAGVSDEQF TRBV20-1
ASSWGPRVGAGEAF TRBV7-3
ASSLMWRNAEKLF TRBV5-5
ASSFSGPGGDTQY TRBV7-2
ASRDRVKGETQY TRBV12-3/TRBV12-4
ASSPILASSYNEQF TRBV4-3
ASSYSTGGGTQY TRBV6-6
ASSPRGSGNDIQY TRBV11-2
ASSILWDQPQH TRBV19
ATSDSSGYNYGYT TRBV24-1
AISESAGKKVYEQY TRBV10-3
ASSMRTGYNEQF TRBV12-3/TRBV12-4
ASSLAFGGGQPQH TRBV7-2
ASSHPGDYNEQF TRBV4-1
ASSLDSYNYGYT TRBV27
SARGGVETQY TRBV20-1
SVGLLRMNTEAF TRBV29-1
ASSSLGRKKTQY TRBV27
SAKSPASSSYEQY TRBV20-1
ASSLGGGLLQNTEAF TRBV12-3/TRBV12-4
ASSLVAGKTDTQY TRBV7-9
ASNIPQTGTRGYT TRBV19
ASSLRYDQPQH TRBV5-1
ASSLESSTVGEQF TRBV7-2
AISESLRDEQY TRBV10-3
TPVGGLSYGYT TRBV20-1